This T cell receptor (beta chain) was found in a study of CD8+ T cells in alopecia areata. General study results and limits: Relative to normal scalp, lesional scalp, especially alopecia totalis/universalis, showed higher clonality.

Extracted RNA was reverse transcribed, and the resulting cDNA served as sequencing template. The method was immunoSEQ multiplex PCR; TCRdb's version includes in-frame clones alone and lacks a portion of them. The table records about 82,000 clones, around 54% of them present only once. The CDR3 is 18 amino acids. Per the germline V gene, CDR1 is MDHEN and CDR2 is SYDVKM. J lost 2 bases, V lost 1 base, and 6 bases had no gene match. This clone was found a few times. The antigen is undetermined. It was from PBMCs that CD4+ and CD8+ T cells were sorted. This sequence originates from a human donor with alopecia areata. The chain employs TRBV28 and TRBJ1-4; 11 bases fit TRBD1. Material: NKG2D-high CD8+ T cells sorted from blood. CDR3: CASSLSSGTGGTNEKLFF. DNA for the CDR3: TGTGCCAGCAGTTTATCTTCCGGGACAGGGGGTACTAATGAAAAACTGTTTTTT.